This T cell receptor (beta chain) derives from a study of blood T cell repertoires in COVID-19 (dated by TCRdb to about 2020). Looking at the study overall: Collaborator samples came from the United States, Italy and Spain and covered acute and convalescent phases of COVID-19. The material from the prospective study consisted of cDNA or gDNA derived from T cells, B-cell-depleted T cells, or PBMCs. The dataset comprised deeply sampled blood TCRbeta repertoires from subjects exposed to, actively infected with, or recovered from COVID-19. A freely available public database, intended as a resource for researchers studying the immune response to SARS-CoV-2, is where the repertoires were released. The samples were drawn from the first 160 participants of the ongoing ImmuneRACE study and from 1,254 subjects provided by 6 global collaborators. A de-identified subject ID, COVID-19 status, age in years and sex were almost always included in the sample metadata. HLA class I and class II types, where available, came from metadata supplied by the sample provider rather than from assay-based typing. The research as a whole found: How much clinical and demographic metadata was included differed by source and by participant, and the metadata was provided uncurated.

Collaborating institutions collected whole blood in K2EDTA tubes following their own protocols. For TCRbeta analysis, collaborators shipped samples as frozen whole blood, isolated PBMCs, or DNA extracted from either of those sample types. To note about this clone: No cognate antigen has been identified for it. Within one base of it there is no much larger clone, and no base qualities were kept.

TCRbeta CDR3 regions were amplified from genomic DNA by means of the immunoSEQ Assay, a bias-controlled multiplex PCR. On the study's bioinformatics: The number of nucleated cells in each sample was estimated by amplification of reference gene primers within the assay. To quantify the absolute abundance of each unique TCRbeta CDR3 rearrangement, sequence reads were collapsed and filtered. For each sample, productive Simpson clonality was calculated by taking the square root of Simpson's diversity index across productive rearrangements. TCRdb limited this immuneACCESS table to in-frame rearrangements with V and J called. A share of clones is missing; checked studies link under half to unresolved V genes, and the rest is unexplained. V and J calls and clone size are as listed in that table; D and trimming were resolved from the DNA. This sample comprises 200,000 or so clones, roughly 80% of them detected only once. The top ten clones comprise over 5% of the sample.

Its CDR3 holds 19 amino acids, cysteine through phenylalanine. Only the CDR3 portion is preserved as DNA: 57 bases, with reading frame beginning at the first base. V has 3 bases trimmed and J has 0 bases trimmed; junction bases matching no gene number 10. CDR1 and CDR2 are read off the germline V gene as MNHNS and SASEGT. This sequence originates from a woman aged 25 to 39 with acute or convalescent COVID-19. Sequencing was performed on peripheral blood. The V and J genes are TRBV6-1 and TRBJ2-7, and 14 junction bases match TRBD2. The DNA sequence is TGTGCCAGCAGTGACCACGGACTAGCGGGGGGCCTATTCTCCTACGAGCAGTACTTC. It translates as CASSDHGLAGGLFSYEQYF.